The present entry profiles one T cell receptor beta chain with its context. Its specificity is not known. Deletions cut 3 bases from V and 8 bases from J, with 16 bases between. The CDR3 covers 15 residues. The germline gives CDR1 SNHLY, CDR2 FYNNEI. Generated by immunoSEQ multiplex PCR, the TCRdb table keeps only in-frame clones and is missing some. The sample yields roughly 270,000 clones, approximately 87% seen once. The sample originates from a study of cytomegalovirus exposure and HLA in healthy donors. Findings and caveats of the study: Reports indicated that the classifier achieved high specificity and sensitivity in diagnosing cytomegalovirus status. Across donors, most TCRs were seen rarely, yet some public ones were widespread.

Specimen: PBMCs. The chain uses TRBV2 and TRBJ1-4; D call uncertain. This receptor was obtained from a woman younger than 35 in good health and CMV-seronegative. The chain's CDR3 is CASSERVEVGEKLFF. The CDR3 DNA reads TGTGCCAGCAGTGAGAGGGTAGAAGTCGGCGAAAAACTGTTTTTT.